This T cell receptor beta chain was sequenced during a study of patients and donors after allogeneic stem cell transplantation (dated by TCRdb to about 2020). A note on this clonotype: Which antigen it targets is not known. Base quality data are lacking; no much larger clone is found one base away.

Including the terminal cysteine and phenylalanine, the CDR3 comprises 14 residues. Only the CDR3 portion is preserved as DNA: 42 bases, with reading frame beginning at the first base. CDR1 and CDR2 were assigned from the germline V gene as SGDLS and YYNGEE. Deletion took 3 bases off V and 1 base off J, with a span of 10 bases between the germline ends. Libraries were prepared through RT-PCR. Data came from a NextSeq 550. In-frame beta chains were kept once TCRdb had trimmed the public reads at Q25 with fastp and called clones with MiXCR. Rows with a matching CDR3 protein are joined into one entry that keeps the most common DNA and genes. The sample data list 920,000 or so distinct CDR3 sequences, and more than 15% of these were observed just once. The ten largest clones take up around 6% of the sample.

This TCR came from a human donor who was either an allogeneic HSCT recipient or a stem cell or donor lymphocyte infusion donor (not recorded which). It is not recorded whose cells these are; they may come from a transplant donor. Rearrangement joined TRBV9 to TRBJ1-1; the D segment cannot be called with confidence. What was sequenced was blood, either unsorted or a sorted T cell fraction (not recorded which). The nucleotides are TGTGCCAGCAGCGCGTCTCGAAGGAACACTGAAGCTTTCTTT. Translated, it gives CASSASRRNTEAFF.